This note documents a single T cell receptor beta chain sequence. The antigen remains undetermined. The PCR made use of 60 Vbeta and 13 Jbeta primers. Some clones are missing from TCRdb's copy, which holds only in-frame ones; the method was immunoSEQ multiplex PCR. The table has around 80,000 clones, approximately 79% seen once; the top ten hold around 6%. The sample belongs to a study of cytomegalovirus exposure and HLA in healthy donors. Trimming took off 2 bases at V and 3 bases at J, with 11 bases between the two ends. CDR3 length equals 15 residues. Germline CDR1 is MDHEN and CDR2 is SYDVKM. Whole-study findings and limits: The later analysis indicated that the majority of CMV-associated TCR beta chains appeared HLA-restricted.

This chain joins TRBV28 and TRBJ1-5; tentative D call: TRBD1 (6 bases). The sample taken for sequencing was PBMCs. This TCR came from a female donor in good health and CMV-seronegative. In nucleotides, the CDR3 is TGTGCCAGCAGTTTACAACAGGGTTCCAATCAGCCCCAGCATTTT. This encodes CASSLQQGSNQPQHF.